The T cell receptor beta chain described here comes from a study of CD8 T cells in Susac syndrome. Study information: At blood draw, Susac syndrome patients were therapy-naive, on corticosteroids, or on intravenous immunoglobulin alone.

With respect to this clonotype: What it binds is not known.

With random hexamers, roughly 0.45 to 1 ug RNA was reverse transcribed. The amplification used immunoSEQ multiplex PCR on TCR beta CDR3; it spanned 54 Vbeta and 13 Jbeta. TCRdb itself ran the immunoSEQ multiplex PCR reads through MiXCR, one entry per CDR3 protein. The repertoire holds 150,000 to 200,000 distinct CDR3 sequences, roughly 94% seen once, with over 0.095% in the top ten. Overall study results and limits: Acknowledgment was made by the study that its TCR sequencing and HLA analysis involved a relatively small number of individuals.

From germline, CDR1 is SGHRS and CDR2 YFSETQ. The ends lost 4 bases at V and 6 bases at J; junction bases unmatched: 8. CDR3 size: 15 residues. The sequence derives from a human donor with Susac syndrome. The chain employs TRBV5-1 and TRBJ2-5; 11 bases match TRBD2. Sequencing was carried out using CD4+ T cells from PBMCs. The CDR3 DNA reads as TGCGCCAGCAGCGCGACTGGACTAGCGGGTCAGACCCAGTACTTC. Translated: CASSATGLAGQTQYF.